This entry concerns a single TCR beta chain. The data were obtained in a study of T cell changes during pregnancy in multiple sclerosis. Trimming cost V 6 bases and J 8 bases; bases outside gene matches: 16. CDR3 length: 16 amino acids. Germline CDR1 LNHDA, CDR2 SQIVND (reference sequence). The repertoire was sequenced with immunoSEQ multiplex PCR; TCRdb's copy has only in-frame clones and lacks some. Among 91,000 or so clones, approximately 95% were seen once, and the ten largest hold around 0.99%. The sequence was obtained from a female donor with multiple sclerosis, enrolled in a pregnancy study. The V gene is TRBV19, the J gene TRBJ1-2; TRBD1 matches at 9 bases. Material: peripheral blood, obtained after pregnancy. The CDR3, as DNA: TGTGCCAGTAGAACCGGGACAGGGTCGGTTCATAGGGGCTACACCTTC. Its translation is CASRTGTGSVHRGYTF.